Following are 14 T cell receptor beta chains from one sample sequenced in a study of blood T cells in healthy people across ages. A second about 7 to 12 cycle PCR used barcoded and J-beta primers. TCRdb ran MiXCR on the 5' RACE reads and lists one entry per CDR3 protein. This repertoire shows 600,000 to 850,000 distinct CDR3 sequences, around 25% found once; its top ten account for 9% to 9.5%. This sample also appeared in a second study, on T cells of mothers and their children.

The material sequenced was blood. Receptors originate from a boy younger than 18 in good health.

The V gene is TRBV6-5, the J gene TRBJ1-1, with TRBD1 matching over 7 bases. After removal of 5 bases from V and 1 base from J, the junction contained 7 bases not matched to a gene. This CDR3 has 15 residues. CDR1 is MNHEY and CDR2 is SVGAGI in the germline V gene. The CDR3 coding sequence is TGTGCCAGCAGTCCCTGGGACAGCCAGAACACTGAAGCTTTCTTT. It is translated as CASSPWDSQNTEAFF.

This clonotype was counted a few times. This chain uses TRBV29-1 with TRBJ2-3; TRBD2 aligns across 11 bases. The J segment lost 4 bases and the V segment lost 7 bases, leaving 10 bases of the junction unmatched. Germline CDR1 and CDR2: SQVTM and ANQGSEA. This CDR3 region has 15 residues. Here the CDR3 reads CSASGSGLAADTQYF. As DNA, the CDR3 is TGCAGCGCCTCTGGGTCGGGACTAGCGGCAGATACGCAGTATTTT.

The rearrangement links TRBV7-9 to TRBJ2-5; 8 bases align to TRBD1. There are 11 residues in the CDR3. CDR1 SEHNR and CDR2 FQNEAQ come from the germline V gene (reference sequence). Trimming cost V 5 bases and J 12 bases; bases outside gene matches: 5. The CDR3 DNA sequence: TGTGCCAGCAGCCCAGGGGGCCAGAAGTACTTC. Residues: CASSPGGQKYF.

This clonotype was seen only a few times. The rearrangement joins TRBV20-1 to TRBJ2-4; D is uncertain. V was pared by 7 bases and J by 0 bases, with 13 bases between. The CDR3 runs to 14 residues. Germline V CDR1 and CDR2: DFQATT, SNEGSKA (reference sequence). The CDR3 region is CSEIGRVAKNIQYF. The DNA for the CDR3 is TGCAGTGAAATCGGCCGGGTAGCCAAAAACATTCAGTACTTC.

In regard to this clonotype: Sequence at one end of the junction differs from germline and may be a read error. The V and J genes are TRBV20-1 and TRBJ2-3, with TRBD2 matching over 9 bases. CDR3 size: 14 residues. Germline V gives CDR1 DFQATT, CDR2 SNEGSKA (reference sequence). DNA of the CDR3: TGCAGTGCCCCTCCCCTGTCGGCGGGAGGGCCGCAATATTTT. Translated, it gives CSAPPLSAGGPQYF.

Only a few counts were recorded for this clonotype. The chain links TRBV20-1 to TRBJ2-5; D uncertain. This CDR3 region has 13 residues. Trimming left V 0 bases short and J 2 bases short, with 7 bases between. Per germline, CDR1 DFQATT and CDR2 SNEGSKA (reference sequence). The CDR3 nucleotides are TGCAGTGCTAGAGATTGGCAGCAAGAGACCCAGTACTTC. It encodes CSARDWQQETQYF.

The chain links TRBV7-2 to TRBJ2-3, with a weak D call TRBD2 (6 bases). The CDR3 covers 14 residues. Germline V lookup: CDR1 SGHTA, CDR2 FQGNSA. The germline V and J ends were trimmed by 8 bases and 2 bases, with 14 bases remaining between them. The CDR3 here is CASELGTLTDTQYF. As DNA, the CDR3 is TGTGCCAGCGAATTGGGGACTCTCACAGATACGCAGTATTTT.

This clonotype showed up just a few times. CDR3 protein: CASSQDLQNSYEQYF. For the CDR3, the DNA is TGCGCCAGCAGCCAAGATCTACAGAACTCCTACGAGCAGTACTTC. V usage is TRBV4-1 and J usage is TRBJ2-7; D is uncertain. The CDR3 length is 15 residues. V was clipped by 0 bases and J by 0 bases, with 9 bases between them. Germline CDR1 MGHRA, CDR2 YSYEKL.

This chain connects TRBV2 to TRBJ1-1; TRBD1 agrees at 8 bases. V was pared by 6 bases and J by 5 bases, with 11 bases of the junction left unmatched. CDR3 length: 15 amino acids. Germline V CDR1 and CDR2: SNHLY, FYNNEI. In DNA form, the CDR3 reads TGTGCCAGCAGCGCTGGACAGGGAGGAGGAACTGAAGCTTTCTTT. Protein: CASSAGQGGGTEAFF.

The CDR3 region has the DNA TGTGCCAGCAGCCGCGGGACTAGCGGGAGCTTCGAGCAGTACTTC. It specifies CASSRGTSGSFEQYF. The chain joins TRBV14 to TRBJ2-7, with TRBD2 matching 14 bases. The CDR3 contains 15 residues. Trimming took 4 bases from V and 6 from J; bases not matched to a gene: 5. Germline-derived CDR1 and CDR2 are SGHDN and FVKESK.

J is TRBJ2-3 and V is TRBV9; 7 nucleotides align to TRBD2. The CDR3 length is 15 residues. The V segment lost 0 bases and the J segment 2 bases; nucleotides outside the gene matches: 3. The germline V gene encodes CDR1 SGDLS and CDR2 YYNGEE. CDR3 region: CASSVESGVTDTQYF. CDR3 sequence (DNA): TGTGCCAGCAGCGTAGAGAGCGGGGTCACAGATACGCAGTATTTT. The full variable domain, its missing parts supplied by reference TRBV9 and TRBJ2-3, is DSGVTQTPKHLITATGQRVTLRCSPRSGDLSVYWYQQSLDQGLQFLIQYYNGEERAKGNILERFSAQQFPDLHSELNLSSLELGDSALYFCASSVESGVTDTQYFGPGTRLTVL.

The sample holds many counts of this clonotype. V gene TRBV10-3 combines with J gene TRBJ2-5, with 7 bases that match TRBD2. The CDR3 runs 13 residues. J gave up 2 bases and V 4 bases, and 1 base lay outside the gene matches. CDR1 ENHRY and CDR2 SYGVKD come from the germline V gene. The CDR3: CAISAGGQETQYF. CDR3 nucleotide sequence: TGTGCCATCAGTGCCGGGGGGCAAGAGACCCAGTACTTC.

This clonotype was seen a handful of times. This chain connects TRBV15 to TRBJ2-3; TRBD1 or TRBD2 may be the D gene (6 bases each). V was trimmed by 5 bases and J by 1 base, leaving 16 bases between them. The V gene's germline CDR1 is LNHNV and CDR2 YYDKDF (reference sequence). The CDR3 is made up of 16 amino acids. For the CDR3, the DNA is TGTGCCACCAGCGGGGAACAGGGACTCGGCACAGATACGCAGTATTTT. Encoded protein: CATSGEQGLGTDTQYF.

This clonotype was picked up a small number of times. J is TRBJ1-2 and V is TRBV29-1, with D hard to call. CDR3 length equals 13 residues. Germline V gene data show CDR1 as SQVTM and CDR2 as ANQGSEA. The germline V and J ends were trimmed by 1 base and 5 bases, with 11 bases remaining between them. CDR3 DNA sequence: TGCAGCGTTGAAGCCCCCGCAAATTATGGCTACACCTTC. Encoded protein: CSVEAPANYGYTF.